This TCR beta chain was observed in a study of blood T cell repertoires in COVID-19. Whole-study context: The samples span acute and convalescent COVID-19 from the United States, Italy and Spain.

The CDR3 extends over 13 amino acids. The germline V gene has CDR1 SGHTA and CDR2 FQGNSA. J lost 3 bases, V lost 4 bases, and 0 bases had no gene match. Clones were sequenced by immunoSEQ multiplex PCR, and TCRdb holds only the in-frame ones, with some missing. Of roughly 140,000 clones listed, just under 90% were seen once; the top ten hold roughly 11%. The sample consisted of peripheral blood. The receptor was derived from a woman of 80 years or more with acute or convalescent COVID-19. This chain connects TRBV7-2 to TRBJ1-3, with 7 bases lining up with TRBD1. CDR3 in amino acids: CASSYRGGNTIYF. DNA of the CDR3: TGTGCCAGCAGCTACAGGGGTGGAAACACCATATATTTT.